Following are 24 T cell receptor beta chains from one sample sequenced in a study of T cell repertoires in cytomegalovirus infection (dated by TCRdb to the late 2010s). Reads for this sample came from an Illumina HiSeq 1500. TCRdb reran the public reads through fastp at Q25 and MiXCR, keeping productive beta chains. All rows with the same CDR3 protein become a single entry with the most common DNA and genes. This sample comprises hundreds of thousands of distinct CDR3 sequences, roughly 9.5% of them detected only once. Jointly, the top ten make up 3.5% to 4.5% of the sample. The sequenced material came from PBMCs. The receptors shown here come from a human donor in good health (CMV status not recorded). Some clones in this sample may be carry-over from other donors' samples.

This clonotype occurred many times. This chain links TRBV7-2 with TRBJ2-5, with 8 bases aligning to TRBD2. The CDR3 extends over 14 amino acids. Germline CDR1 is SGHTA and CDR2 is FQGNSA. Losses at the gene ends were 4 bases for V and 4 bases for J; bases not matched to a gene: 5. Written as DNA, the CDR3 is TGTGCCAGCAGCTACGTAGCGGGGTCAGAGACCCAGTACTTC. It encodes CASSYVAGSETQYF.

Many counts were recorded for this clonotype. J is TRBJ2-6 and V is TRBV7-2, with D perhaps TRBD1 (6 bases). Germline V gene sequence: CDR1 SGHTA, CDR2 FQGNSA. V lost 7 bases and J lost 1, with 11 bases in between. There are 15 residues in the CDR3. The CDR3 sequence is CASKKGQSGANVLTF. The CDR3 bases are TGTGCCAGCAAGAAGGGACAATCTGGGGCCAACGTCCTGACTTTC.

The CDR3 bases are TGTGCCAGCAGCTTAATGACAGGGGGAAATGGCTACACCTTC. Its translation: CASSLMTGGNGYTF. This rearrangement joins TRBV11-2 to TRBJ1-2; 9 bases are a match to TRBD1. The CDR3 sequence is 14 residues long. Germline values: CDR1 SGHAT, CDR2 FQNNGV. Unmatched junction bases numbered 4, after V lost 2 bases and J lost 6 bases. Drawing the rest from reference TRBV11-2 and TRBJ1-2, the complete variable domain is EAGVAQSPRYKIIEKRQSVAFWCNPISGHATLYWYQQILGQGPKLLIQFQNNGVVDDSQLPKDRFSAERLKGVDSTLKIQPAKLEDSAVYLCASSLMTGGNGYTFGSGTRLTVV.

Notes on this clonotype: A much larger clonotype is one base distant, so this may be a read error. CDR3 loop: CTSSFSGGPIGYTF. The CDR3 DNA follows: TGTACCAGCAGCTTCTCAGGGGGCCCGATCGGCTACACCTTC. V gene TRBV7-3 combines with J gene TRBJ1-2; 8 bases agree with TRBD1. Germline values: CDR1 SGHTA, CDR2 FQGTGA. CDR3 length equals 14 residues.

This clonotype was picked up a small number of times. This chain uses TRBV7-2 with TRBJ2-1, with 12 positions matching TRBD2. With 2 bases clipped from V and 2 bases from J, the junction kept 4 bases outside the gene matches. The CDR3 extends over 17 amino acids. Germline CDR1 is SGHTA and CDR2 is FQGNSA. CDR3 nucleotide sequence: TGTGCCAGCAGCTTAAGACTAGCGGGAGCGACCTACAATGAGCAGTTCTTC. Its protein is CASSLRLAGATYNEQFF.

In this sample, this clonotype turned up a few times. The V gene is TRBV6-5, the J gene TRBJ2-2, with D maybe TRBD1 (5 bases). Deletions cut 2 bases from V and 1 base from J, with 8 bases between. The V gene's germline CDR1 is MNHEY and CDR2 SVGAGI. This CDR3 has 15 amino acids. CDR3 protein: CASSYGQGNTGELFF. The CDR3 DNA follows: TGTGCCAGCAGTTACGGCCAGGGGAACACCGGGGAGCTGTTTTTT.

The table lists this clonotype with many counts. The chain is built from TRBV19 and TRBJ1-4, with D perhaps matching TRBD1 (5 bases). The CDR3 totals 15 residues. Germline-derived CDR1 and CDR2 are LNHDA and SQIVND (reference sequence). V was pared by 6 bases and J by 0 bases, with 11 bases between. CDR3 loop: CASSRVRATNEKLFF. The CDR3 DNA reads TGTGCCAGTAGCAGGGTTCGCGCAACTAATGAAAAACTGTTTTTT.

The table lists this clonotype with many counts. The gene calls are TRBV7-2 and TRBJ1-4; TRBD1 is a possible D gene (5 bases). Trimming pared 1 base from V and 8 bases from J, leaving 14 bases between. Per the germline V gene, CDR1 is SGHTA and CDR2 is FQGNSA. The CDR3 length is 15 residues. CDR3 protein: CASSLVGVEKEKLFF. CDR3 DNA: TGTGCCAGCAGCTTAGTGGGGGTGGAGAAGGAAAAACTGTTTTTT.

With respect to this clonotype: One junction end does not reproduce the germline sequence, and a read error may be involved. The chain carries TRBV7-2 and TRBJ2-3; D gene ambiguous. The germline V gene encodes CDR1 SGHTA and CDR2 FQGNSA. CDR3 length equals 15 residues. CDR3 bases: TGTGTCAGCAGCTTAAGTCTTCCTAGCACAGATACGCAGTATTTT. It encodes CVSSLSLPSTDTQYF.

This clonotype was found many times. The V and J genes are TRBV18 and TRBJ1-1; D call uncertain. The CDR3 runs 14 residues. Deletions cut 6 bases from V and 1 base from J, with 12 bases between. From germline, CDR1 is KGHSH and CDR2 LQKENI. The chain's CDR3 is CASSLQDGNTEAFF. The DNA of the CDR3 is TGTGCCAGCTCCCTTCAGGACGGGAACACTGAAGCTTTCTTT.

This clonotype was counted ten times or more. J is TRBJ1-3 and V is TRBV12-3 or TRBV12-4, with D uncertain. This CDR3 is built from 13 residues. V gave up 5 bases and J gave up 4 bases, with 9 bases separating them. CDR3 protein: CASSTNGGNTIYF. The CDR3 coding sequence is TGTGCCAGCAGTACCAACGGGGGAAACACCATATATTTT.

This clonotype has more than one count but fewer than ten. V gene TRBV28 combines with J gene TRBJ2-2, with D maybe TRBD2 (6 bases). Germline V gene sequence: CDR1 MDHEN, CDR2 SYDVKM. CDR3 size: 15 residues. V was shortened by 3 bases and J by 2 bases, with 10 bases between the two germline ends. The CDR3 region is CASSFWGGNTGELFF. The CDR3 DNA reads as TGTGCCAGCAGTTTTTGGGGAGGTAACACCGGGGAGCTGTTTTTT.

As to this clonotype: Since the CDR3 does not end with the conserved phenylalanine or tryptophan, this likely comes from a read error. The DNA is left out, because the CDR3 cannot be placed on it with certainty; the CDR3 is given as TCRdb lists it. The genes are TRBV10-3 and TRBJ1-1. The CDR3 is 10 amino acids in total, end residues counted. The V gene's germline CDR1 is ENHRY and CDR2 SYGVKD. CDR3 amino acids: CAISVSGRGT.

This clonotype came up a few times. The genes are TRBV20-1 and TRBJ2-7, with 14 bases matching TRBD2. The CDR3 consists of 12 residues. J lost 7 bases, V lost 6 bases, and 2 bases had no gene match. Germline V gene data show CDR1 as DFQATT and CDR2 as SNEGSKA (reference sequence). The CDR3 sequence: CSAGLAGGEQYF. The CDR3 coding sequence is TGCAGTGCAGGACTAGCGGGGGGAGAGCAGTACTTC.

This chain connects TRBV6-2 or TRBV6-3 to TRBJ2-7; 9 nucleotides line up with TRBD2. The CDR3 sequence is 19 residues long. After removal of 0 bases from V and 1 base from J, the junction contained 13 bases not matched to a gene. CDR1 MNHEY and CDR2 SVGEGT come from the germline V gene. CDR3 coding DNA: TGTGCCAGCAGTTACTCGAGAGGTCTAGCGGGGTTCGGATCCTACGAGCAGTACTTC. This translates into CASSYSRGLAGFGSYEQYF.

The chain has TRBV12-3 or TRBV12-4 and TRBJ2-3; D remains ambiguous. The CDR3 is 12 amino acids. V was pared by 7 bases and J by 0 bases, with 5 bases between. The CDR3 nucleotides read TGTGCCAGCACCACAAGCACAGATACGCAGTATTTT. This translates into CASTTSTDTQYF.

The chain uses TRBV20-1 and TRBJ2-7, with D perhaps given as TRBD1 or TRBD2 (7 bases each). Trimming removed 6 bases from V and 1 base from J, with 13 bases in between. The CDR3 covers 13 residues. The germline V gene has CDR1 DFQATT and CDR2 SNEGSKA (reference sequence). As DNA, the CDR3 is TGCAGTGCCGAGCGGGACAGTTCCTACGAGCAGTACTTC. It is translated as CSAERDSSYEQYF.

The chain couples TRBV6-2 or TRBV6-3 to TRBJ1-1; no firm D call. Looked up from germline, CDR1 is MNHEY and CDR2 is SVGEGT. This CDR3 region has 14 residues. Deletions cut 4 bases from V and 4 bases from J, with 13 bases between. CDR3 sequence: CASSFSYPSTEAFF. The CDR3 coding sequence is TGTGCCAGCAGTTTTTCTTACCCTTCCACTGAAGCTTTCTTT.

The rearrangement joins TRBV11-1 to TRBJ2-1; 10 bases agree with TRBD2. CDR1 and CDR2 from the germline V gene are SGHAT and FQDESV (reference sequence). Trimming removed 5 bases from V and 2 bases from J; junction bases left unmatched: 9. CDR3 size: 17 residues. DNA for the CDR3: TGTGCCAGCAGCCTTAACCTTGGGACTAGCGCCTACAATGAGCAGTTCTTC. This sequence encodes CASSLNLGTSAYNEQFF.

This clonotype was recorded at least ten times. The chain joins TRBV11-1 to TRBJ1-1; the D is unclear. The germline CDR1 and CDR2 sequences are SGHAT and FQDESV (reference sequence). The CDR3 has 13 residues. Trimming removed 7 bases at V and 1 base at J, with 10 bases between. CDR3 protein: CASTWAANTEAFF. In DNA form, the CDR3 reads TGTGCCAGCACCTGGGCAGCGAACACTGAAGCTTTCTTT.

This clonotype was detected many times. This chain uses TRBV7-2 with TRBJ2-1, with 11 nucleotides matching TRBD1. V shed 1 base and J 6 bases; nucleotides not matched to a gene: 8. Germline V gene sequence: CDR1 SGHTA, CDR2 FQGNSA. This CDR3 is built from 17 residues. In DNA form, the CDR3 reads TGTGCCAGCAGCTTAGTGGCCGGGACAGGGGGGTTCAATGAGCAGTTCTTC. Encoded protein: CASSLVAGTGGFNEQFF. The variable domain in full, with the rest retrieved from reference TRBV7-2 and TRBJ2-1, is GAGVSQSPSNKVTEKGKDVELRCDPISGHTALYWYRQSLGQGLEFLIYFQGNSAPDKSGLPSDRFSAERTGGSVSTLTIQRTQQEDSAVYLCASSLVAGTGGFNEQFFGPGTRLTVL.

This clonotype came up many times. The V call is TRBV2, the J call TRBJ1-2; 8 nucleotides line up with TRBD1. The CDR3 loop spans 14 amino acids. V gave up 4 bases and J gave up 7 bases; unmatched junction bases: 8. The V gene's germline CDR1 is SNHLY and CDR2 FYNNEI. The CDR3 here is CASSVGQGRSGYTF. Here the CDR3 DNA reads TGTGCCAGCAGTGTCGGACAGGGACGCAGTGGCTACACCTTC.

This clonotype appeared a few times. The chain carries TRBV7-2 and TRBJ1-4; weak D call: TRBD1 (5 bases). Looked up from germline, CDR1 is SGHTA and CDR2 is FQGNSA. V was clipped by 6 bases and J by 7 bases, with 18 bases between them. There are 15 residues in the CDR3. The CDR3 reads CASSLQGVLGEKLFF. The CDR3 DNA reads as TGTGCCAGCAGTCTCCAAGGGGTTTTGGGTGAAAAACTGTTTTTT. Based on the CDR3 plus reference TRBV7-2 and TRBJ1-4, the full variable domain is GAGVSQSPSNKVTEKGKDVELRCDPISGHTALYWYRQSLGQGLEFLIYFQGNSAPDKSGLPSDRFSAERTGGSVSTLTIQRTQQEDSAVYLCASSLQGVLGEKLFFGSGTQLSVL.

This clonotype has only a few counts. This chain links TRBV6-6 with TRBJ2-1; TRBD2 matches at 7 bases. This CDR3 spans 16 amino acids. From germline, CDR1 is MNHNY and CDR2 SVGAGI (reference sequence). Losses at the gene ends were 6 bases for V and 0 bases for J; bases not matched to a gene: 8. The CDR3 spells CASSERGGSSYNEQFF. CDR3 DNA: TGTGCCAGCAGCGAAAGGGGCGGGAGCTCCTACAATGAGCAGTTCTTC.